The 5 T cell receptor beta chains reported below all come from one sample, sequenced in a study of T-cell reconstitution after alpha-beta-depleted transplantation in children. A TCRbeta library incorporating unique molecular identifiers was prepared. TCRdb called the PCR reads again in MiXCR, with one record for every CDR3 protein. Of over 200,000 distinct CDR3 sequences detected, 11% appear once; the ten largest clones hold under 30%. Sequenced material: PBMCs, taken before TCRalphabeta/CD19-depleted stem cell transplant. The receptors were sampled from a child under two years old with acute myeloid leukemia, due to receive a stem cell transplant.

This clonotype occurred many times. V and J are TRBV7-7 and TRBJ2-7; D gene uncertain. The germline CDR1 and CDR2 sequences are SSHAT and FNYEAQ (reference sequence). V shed 1 base and J shed 2 bases, with 6 bases lying between them. The CDR3 has 13 amino acids. The CDR3 spells CASSLEPAYEQYF. CDR3 coding DNA: TGTGCCAGCAGCTTAGAGCCAGCCTACGAGCAGTACTTC.

The chain combines TRBV5-5 with TRBJ1-4, with 7 nucleotides matching TRBD1. The germline V gene encodes CDR1 SGHKS and CDR2 YYEKEE (reference sequence). J was trimmed by 5 bases and V by 3 bases; bases with no gene match: 4. This CDR3 spans 14 amino acids. DNA of the CDR3: TGTGCCAGCAGCTGGGACAGCACCAATGAAAAACTGTTTTTT. Residues: CASSWDSTNEKLFF.

This clonotype was found many times. The gene calls are TRBV29-1 and TRBJ2-5; D is perhaps TRBD2 (6 bases). Germline V gene data show CDR1 as SQVTM and CDR2 as ANQGSEA. Deletions cut 6 bases from V and 1 base from J, with 15 bases between. This CDR3 contains 14 residues. The CDR3 spells CSVLSGGSQETQYF. As DNA, the CDR3 is TGCAGCGTACTCTCAGGAGGGAGCCAAGAGACCCAGTACTTC. Variable domain in full (rest from reference TRBV29-1 and TRBJ2-5): SAVISQKPSRDICQRGTSLTIQCQVDSQVTMMFWYRQQPGQSLTLIATANQGSEATYESGFVIDKFPISRPNLTFSTLTVSNMSPEDSSIYLCSVLSGGSQETQYFGPGTRLLVL.

In this sample, this clonotype turned up many times. The J gene is TRBJ1-1, the V gene TRBV18; the D gene is possibly TRBD1 (5 bases). Trimming took off 6 bases at V and 1 base at J, with 12 bases between the two ends. The CDR3 contains 14 residues. In germline, CDR1 is KGHSH, CDR2 LQKENI. Here the CDR3 reads CASSIDSQNTEAFF. CDR3 bases: TGTGCCAGCTCGATAGACAGCCAGAACACTGAAGCTTTCTTT.

This clonotype was seen ten or more times. V usage is TRBV12-3 or TRBV12-4 and J usage is TRBJ2-2, with 9 bases matching TRBD1. J gave up 5 bases and V 6 bases, and 1 base lay outside the gene matches. The CDR3 runs 13 residues. In nucleotides, the CDR3 is TGTGCCAGCAGGACAGGGGGAACCGGGGAGCTGTTTTTT. Encoded protein: CASRTGGTGELFF.